This entry features one TCR beta chain sequence. Its antigen is still unknown. No quality values exist for individual bases; no much larger clone is one base distant. These data come from a study of T cells in localized non-small cell lung cancer (dated by TCRdb to the early 2020s). About the full investigation: Comparing tumors with uninvolved tumor-adjacent lungs, the study looked at the T cell repertoires of 236 patients with early-stage NSCLC. The cohort was made up of around 250 treatment-naive NSCLC patients whose localized lung tumors had been resected. Of the NSCLC patients, about 130 were male and approximately 110 were female, and the mean age was roughly 61 years. General findings and caveats noted by the study authors: Longer overall survival was associated with higher blood T cell density, whereas shorter survival was associated with higher adjacent-lung clonality. Since the design was exploratory, TCR variables were selected using unadjusted p-values with no false-discovery rate correction. Uninvolved tumor-adjacent lung showed the highest T cell clonality, higher than tumor, which suggests more focused antigenic responses in the adjacent lung. A median of 57 of the top 100 tumor clones were detected in paired uninvolved adjacent lung, and 28 of these tumor clones were also found among the top 100 clones of the paired uninvolved adjacent lung. Because multi-region tumor sequencing was not done, intratumor heterogeneity could not be ruled out.

A distance of 11 bases separates the germline ends of V and J, which lose 8 bases and 3 bases respectively. Including the terminal cysteine and phenylalanine, the CDR3 comprises 13 residues. Only the CDR3 part of the read is kept: 39 bases, read in frame from the first base. CDR1 and CDR2 are drawn from the germline V gene: SNHLY, FYNNEI. The immunoSEQ Assay was used to sequence TCR beta CDR3 regions from DNA. Per the authors' processing: T cell density was computed as TCR beta template counts normalized to usable DNA estimated by amplifying housekeeping genes. The preseqR package was used to estimate richness by extrapolating to 400,000 templates for PBMC samples and to 120,000 templates for tissue samples. Clonality was taken to be one minus Pielou's evenness. Differential abundance testing on productive amino-acid clonotypes, with a minimum total count of 5 and an alpha of 0.1, was used to identify tissue-enriched TCRs. Repertoire overlap between compartments was quantified with the Jaccard Index and Morisita Overlap Index. GLIPH grouped TCR beta CDR3s together with public tetramer-defined viral CDR3s, and a viral motif had to include at least three viral sequences and also show V-gene enrichment. In TCRdb, the immuneACCESS table is reduced to in-frame sequences with V and J assigned. These tables do not hold every clone; where another copy was compared, an unresolved V gene accounts for under half, and the others remain unexplained. That table supplies the V and J calls and clone size; D and trimming were determined from the DNA. The sample data list 70,000 to 95,000 clones, and roughly 90% of these were observed just once. The ten top clones hold roughly 4.3% of the sample.

At diagnosis, peripheral blood, uninvolved tumor-adjacent lung and tumor were collected and were preserved as a mix of fresh-frozen and FFPE material. Blood samples were analyzed as peripheral blood mononuclear cells for TCR repertoire profiling. Sample: PBMCs, taken before any cancer treatment. Rearrangement joined TRBV2 to TRBJ1-3; no D gene can be assigned with confidence. The receptor was derived from a woman aged 35-70 years with stage II squamous cell lung carcinoma. For the CDR3, the sequence is CASLSIGGNTIYF. The DNA reads as follows: TGTGCCAGCTTGAGTATCGGTGGAAACACCATATATTTT.